Listed below are T cell receptor beta chains from one sample, sequenced in a study of control samples from healthy donors and cancer patients. Here immunoSEQ multiplex PCR was the method, and the copy in TCRdb shows in-frame clones only, minus some. Here the sample spans about 43,000 clones, 94% being singletons. Sequencing used blood. These receptors were taken from a man aged 60-69 years in good health. Both conserved end residues are part of each CDR3. Clone sizes are given selectively: once, few, many, or a class where the clone is expanded.

v_gene: TRBV7-2; abundance: once; j_gene: TRBJ2-1; CDR3aa: CASSGPGLASLNEQFF
v_gene: TRBV5-4; abundance: NA; j_gene: TRBJ2-7; CDR3aa: CASRRTGAYEQYF
v_gene: TRBV10-3; abundance: once; j_gene: TRBJ2-1; CDR3aa: CAISESGLAAANEQFF
v_gene: TRBV12-5; abundance: NA; j_gene: TRBJ1-5; CDR3aa: CASGLQVLQPQHF
v_gene: TRBV19; abundance: NA; j_gene: TRBJ2-3; CDR3aa: CASSMKQGTDTQYF
v_gene: TRBV29-1; abundance: NA; j_gene: TRBJ1-1; CDR3aa: CSATGGTEAFF
v_gene: TRBV5-1; abundance: NA; j_gene: TRBJ2-5; CDR3aa: CASSLSETGGETQYF
v_gene: TRBV30; abundance: NA; j_gene: TRBJ2-3; CDR3aa: CAWSVAGGDTQYF
v_gene: TRBV5-8; abundance: once; j_gene: TRBJ2-7; CDR3aa: CASSLDETPSYEQYF
v_gene: TRBV2; abundance: NA; j_gene: TRBJ2-1; CDR3aa: CASRTGTDYNEQFF
v_gene: TRBV7-8; abundance: NA; j_gene: TRBJ2-1; CDR3aa: CASSLVVAGSSYNEQFF
v_gene: TRBV7-3; abundance: few; j_gene: TRBJ2-7; CDR3aa: CASSHGGIDEQYF
v_gene: TRBV7-2; abundance: NA; j_gene: TRBJ2-1; CDR3aa: CASSLEAPRGEQFF
v_gene: TRBV7-9; abundance: NA; j_gene: TRBJ1-4; CDR3aa: CASSPQTVNEKLFF
v_gene: TRBV7-8; abundance: NA; j_gene: TRBJ2-5; CDR3aa: CATGGAGGGRETQYF
v_gene: TRBV7-9; abundance: NA; j_gene: TRBJ2-3; CDR3aa: CASSADTDTQYF
v_gene: TRBV5-4; abundance: NA; j_gene: TRBJ2-5; CDR3aa: CASSLGLAVQETQYF